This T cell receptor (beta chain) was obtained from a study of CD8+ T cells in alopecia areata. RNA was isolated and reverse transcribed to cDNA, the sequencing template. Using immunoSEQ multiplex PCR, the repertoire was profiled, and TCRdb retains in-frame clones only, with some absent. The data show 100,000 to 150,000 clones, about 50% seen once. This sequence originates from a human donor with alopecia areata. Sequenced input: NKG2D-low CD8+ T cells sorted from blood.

CDR3 protein: CSVEDPSSGNEQFF. The CDR3 bases are TGCAGCGTTGAAGATCCCAGCTCTGGGAATGAGCAGTTCTTC. The V gene is TRBV29-1, the J gene TRBJ2-1; D is uncertain. Germline assignment: CDR1 SQVTM and CDR2 ANQGSEA. Trimming pared 0 bases from V and 7 bases from J, leaving 13 bases between. This CDR3 has 14 amino acids.